Described below is a single T cell receptor (beta chain) sequence and its context. Its antigen is still unknown. TCRdb passed the reads through MiXCR, listing each CDR3 protein once. Here the sample spans more than 250,000 distinct CDR3 sequences, 20% to 25% being singletons. This record comes from a study of T cell repertoires in cytomegalovirus infection. Study in general: The study used recently identified HLA-C-restricted and well-studied HLA-B-restricted CMV epitopes. CMV infection together with matching HLA type was indicated by public TCR beta signatures.

Study-level results: HLA-C-restricted CMV clonotypes gave the most frequent clonotype in two of eight donors. Summed frequency of public TCR beta families distinguished CMV carriers with the relevant HLA.

There are 17 residues in the CDR3. Trimming cost V 3 bases and J 8 bases, with 26 bases left between them. Germline V gene data show CDR1 as DFQATT and CDR2 as SNEGSKA (reference sequence). The sample was cultured PBMCs, taken from culture after CMV antigen stimulation. The gene calls are TRBV20-1 and TRBJ2-1; TRBD1 is a possible D gene (6 bases). The sequence was collected from a human donor in good health (CMV status not recorded). Some clones in this sample may be carry-over from other donors' samples. The CDR3, as DNA: TGCAGTGCTAGTTTTGACAGGAGGCTGTCCATCAGCTATGAGCAGTTCTTC. It is translated as CSASFDRRLSISYEQFF.